This entry lists 3 T cell receptor beta chains sequenced from one sample in a study of cytomegalovirus exposure and HLA in healthy donors. The PCR ran on 60 Vbeta and 13 Jbeta primers. Generated by immunoSEQ multiplex PCR, the TCRdb table keeps only in-frame clones and is missing some. This sample has over 85,000 clones, with about 74% found just once. The sequencing input was PBMCs. These receptors all come from a female donor in good health and CMV-seronegative.

This rearrangement joins TRBV28 to TRBJ2-3; 10 nucleotides line up with TRBD1. The germline CDR1 and CDR2 sequences are MDHEN and SYDVKM. V trimming: 8 bases; J trimming: 6 bases; junction bases outside the gene matches: 8. The CDR3 has 14 amino acids. This chain's CDR3 is CASAGTGVWDTQYF. The DNA for the CDR3 is TGTGCCAGCGCCGGGACAGGGGTATGGGATACGCAGTATTTT.

V and J are TRBV6-1 and TRBJ1-5; D call uncertain. Trimming shortened V by 2 bases and J by 3 bases, and 8 bases separated the two germline ends. The germline gives CDR1 MNHNS, CDR2 SASEGT. This CDR3 comprises 14 residues. The CDR3, as DNA: TGTGCCAGCAGTGAATTCGGTCACAATCAGCCCCAGCATTTT. Translation: CASSEFGHNQPQHF.

This clone appeared once. The CDR3 DNA is TGTGCCAGCACCGGACGCGGAGGGTCCACTGAAGCTTTCTTT. This gives the protein CASTGRGGSTEAFF. The chain joins TRBV2 to TRBJ1-1; D remains ambiguous. CDR3 length: 14 residues. Germline V lookup: CDR1 SNHLY, CDR2 FYNNEI. Trimming stripped 7 bases from V and 4 bases from J, with 16 bases between.